This T cell receptor beta chain appears in the sequencing data of a study of cytomegalovirus exposure and HLA in healthy donors. Study context: Earlier, 150 million to 200 million T cells were analyzed, and some 120 million unique TCR beta sequences were found among them.

The PCR contained 60 Vbeta and 13 Jbeta primers. Produced via immunoSEQ multiplex PCR; TCRdb's table is partial and in-frame only. The sample contains more than 150,000 clones, over 75% of which appear only once. V was cut by 5 bases and J by 2 bases, with 9 bases left in between. The CDR3 loop spans 13 amino acids. Germline V gene data show CDR1 as SGHTA and CDR2 as FQGTGA. Sample: PBMCs. The chain combines TRBV7-3 with TRBJ1-1, with a tentative D call TRBD1 (5 bases). The receptor was derived from a girl younger than two in good health and CMV-seronegative. The CDR3 spells CASSKQVNTEAFF. CDR3 nucleotides: TGTGCCAGCAGCAAACAGGTAAACACTGAAGCTTTCTTT.